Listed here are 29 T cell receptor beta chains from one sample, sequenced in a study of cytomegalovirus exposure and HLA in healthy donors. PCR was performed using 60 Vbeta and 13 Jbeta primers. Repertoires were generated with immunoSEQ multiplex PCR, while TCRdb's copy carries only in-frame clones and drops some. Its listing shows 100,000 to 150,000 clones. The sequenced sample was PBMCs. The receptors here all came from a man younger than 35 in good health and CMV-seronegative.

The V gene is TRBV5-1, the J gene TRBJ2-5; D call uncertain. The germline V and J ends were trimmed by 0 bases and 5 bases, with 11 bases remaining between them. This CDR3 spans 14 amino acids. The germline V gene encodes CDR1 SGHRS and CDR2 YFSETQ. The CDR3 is CASSLVGTRETQYF. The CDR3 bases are TGCGCCAGCAGCTTGGTGGGCACTCGGGAGACCCAGTACTTC.

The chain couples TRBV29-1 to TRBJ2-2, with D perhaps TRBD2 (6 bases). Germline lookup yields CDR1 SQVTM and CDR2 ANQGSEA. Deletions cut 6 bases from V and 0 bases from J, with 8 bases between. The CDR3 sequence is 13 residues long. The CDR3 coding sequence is TGCAGCGTCGGGACTTCGAACACCGGGGAGCTGTTTTTT. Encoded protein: CSVGTSNTGELFF.

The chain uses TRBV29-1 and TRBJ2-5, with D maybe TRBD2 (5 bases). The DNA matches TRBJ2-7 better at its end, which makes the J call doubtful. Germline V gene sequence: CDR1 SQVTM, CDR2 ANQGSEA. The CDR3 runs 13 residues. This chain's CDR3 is CSVLPPSGHEQYF. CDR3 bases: TGCAGCGTTCTCCCCCCCAGCGGTCACGAGCAGTACTTC.

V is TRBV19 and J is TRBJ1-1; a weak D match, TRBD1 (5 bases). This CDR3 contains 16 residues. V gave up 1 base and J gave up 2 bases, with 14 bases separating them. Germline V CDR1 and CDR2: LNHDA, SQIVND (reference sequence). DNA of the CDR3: TGTGCCAGTAGTATAGCGGCAGGGTCTATAAACACTGAAGCTTTCTTT. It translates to CASSIAAGSINTEAFF.

CDR3 region: CASSSLGGETSGYYEQYF. CDR3 DNA sequence: TGTGCCAGTAGCTCATTGGGGGGGGAGACTAGCGGATACTACGAGCAGTACTTC. This rearrangement joins TRBV19 to TRBJ2-7; 9 bases align to TRBD2. The germline V gene encodes CDR1 LNHDA and CDR2 SQIVND (reference sequence). V was pared by 6 bases and J by 3 bases, with 18 bases of the junction left unmatched. The CDR3 consists of 18 residues.

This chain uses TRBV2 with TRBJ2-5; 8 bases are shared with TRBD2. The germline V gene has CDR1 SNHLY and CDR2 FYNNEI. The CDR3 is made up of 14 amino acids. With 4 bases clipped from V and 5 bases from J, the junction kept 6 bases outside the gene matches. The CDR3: CASSAGLVGETQYF. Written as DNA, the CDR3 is TGTGCCAGCAGTGCGGGACTAGTAGGGGAGACCCAGTACTTC. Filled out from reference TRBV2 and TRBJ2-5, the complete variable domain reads EPEVTQTPSHQVTQMGQEVILRCVPISNHLYFYWYRQILGQKVEFLVSFYNNEISEKSEIFDDQFSVERPDGSNFTLKIRSTKLEDSAMYFCASSAGLVGETQYFGPGTRLLVL.

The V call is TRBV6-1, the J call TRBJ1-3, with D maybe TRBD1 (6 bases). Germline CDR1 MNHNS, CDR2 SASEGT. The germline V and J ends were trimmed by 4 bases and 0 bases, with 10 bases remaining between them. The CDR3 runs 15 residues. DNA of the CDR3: TGTGCCAGCAGTGCCACAGGGTTCTCTGGAAACACCATATATTTT. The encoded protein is CASSATGFSGNTIYF.

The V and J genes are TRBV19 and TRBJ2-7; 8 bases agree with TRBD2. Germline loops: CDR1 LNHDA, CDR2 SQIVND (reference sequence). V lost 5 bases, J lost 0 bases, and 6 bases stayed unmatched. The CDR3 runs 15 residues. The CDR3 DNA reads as TGTGCCAGTAGTGTCCTAGCGGGCTACTCCTACGAGCAGTACTTC. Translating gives CASSVLAGYSYEQYF.

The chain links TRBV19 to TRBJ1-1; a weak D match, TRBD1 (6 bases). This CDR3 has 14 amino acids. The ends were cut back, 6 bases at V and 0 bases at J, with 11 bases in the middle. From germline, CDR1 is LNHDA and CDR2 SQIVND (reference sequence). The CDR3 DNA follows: TGTGCCAGTAGGGTGGGGACAATGAACACTGAAGCTTTCTTT. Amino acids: CASRVGTMNTEAFF.

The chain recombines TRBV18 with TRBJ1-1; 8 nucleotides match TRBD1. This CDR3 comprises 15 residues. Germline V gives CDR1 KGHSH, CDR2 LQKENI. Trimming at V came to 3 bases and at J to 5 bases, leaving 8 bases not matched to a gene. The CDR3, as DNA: TGTGCCAGCTCACCCCAGGACAGGGCCTGGACTGAAGCTTTCTTT. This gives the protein CASSPQDRAWTEAFF.

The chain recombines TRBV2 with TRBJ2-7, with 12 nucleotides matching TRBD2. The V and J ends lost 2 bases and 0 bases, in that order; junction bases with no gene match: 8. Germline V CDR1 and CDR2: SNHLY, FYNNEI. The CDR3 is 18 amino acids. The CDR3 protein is CASSERTSGTTFSYEQYF. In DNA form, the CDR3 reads TGTGCCAGCAGTGAACGGACTAGCGGGACCACCTTCTCCTACGAGCAGTACTTC. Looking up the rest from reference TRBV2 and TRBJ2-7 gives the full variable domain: EPEVTQTPSHQVTQMGQEVILRCVPISNHLYFYWYRQILGQKVEFLVSFYNNEISEKSEIFDDQFSVERPDGSNFTLKIRSTKLEDSAMYFCASSERTSGTTFSYEQYFGPGTRLTVT.

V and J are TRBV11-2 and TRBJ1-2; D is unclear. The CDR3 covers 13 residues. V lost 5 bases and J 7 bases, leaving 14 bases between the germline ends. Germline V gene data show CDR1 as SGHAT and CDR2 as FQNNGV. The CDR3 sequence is CASSAANEIGYTF. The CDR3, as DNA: TGTGCCAGCAGCGCCGCCAATGAGATTGGCTACACCTTC. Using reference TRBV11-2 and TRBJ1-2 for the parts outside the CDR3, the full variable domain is EAGVAQSPRYKIIEKRQSVAFWCNPISGHATLYWYQQILGQGPKLLIQFQNNGVVDDSQLPKDRFSAERLKGVDSTLKIQPAKLEDSAVYLCASSAANEIGYTFGSGTRLTVV.

The CDR3 DNA is TGCAGCGTTGAGCAGGGCCGCACAGATACGCAGTATTTT. Protein: CSVEQGRTDTQYF. The rearrangement joins TRBV29-1 to TRBJ2-3, with D perhaps matching TRBD1 (5 bases). Germline CDR1 reads SQVTM; CDR2 reads ANQGSEA. This CDR3 comprises 13 residues. Trimming removed 3 bases from V and 1 base from J, with 8 bases in between.

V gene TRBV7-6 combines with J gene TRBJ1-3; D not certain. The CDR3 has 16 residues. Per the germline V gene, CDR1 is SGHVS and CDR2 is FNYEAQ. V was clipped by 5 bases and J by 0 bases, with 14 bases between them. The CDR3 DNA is TGTGCCAGCAGCCCCTTCGCCGGTGGCTCTGGAAACACCATATATTTT. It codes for CASSPFAGGSGNTIYF.

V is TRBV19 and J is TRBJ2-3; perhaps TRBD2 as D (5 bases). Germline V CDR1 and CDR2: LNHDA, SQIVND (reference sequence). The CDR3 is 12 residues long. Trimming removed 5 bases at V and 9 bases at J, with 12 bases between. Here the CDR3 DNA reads TGTGCCAGTAGTCCCGGAGGTCTGACGCAGTATTTT. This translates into CASSPGGLTQYF.

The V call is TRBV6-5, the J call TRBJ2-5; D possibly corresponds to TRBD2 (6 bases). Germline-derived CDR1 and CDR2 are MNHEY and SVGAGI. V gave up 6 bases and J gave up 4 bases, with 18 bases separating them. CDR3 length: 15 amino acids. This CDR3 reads CASRKGLLAPETQYF. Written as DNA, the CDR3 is TGTGCCAGCAGAAAGGGGCTACTAGCTCCAGAGACCCAGTACTTC.

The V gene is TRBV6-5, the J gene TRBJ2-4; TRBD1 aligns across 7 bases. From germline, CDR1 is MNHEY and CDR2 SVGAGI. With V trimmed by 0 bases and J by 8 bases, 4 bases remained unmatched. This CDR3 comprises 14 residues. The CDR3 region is CASSYSSQGDIQYF. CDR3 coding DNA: TGTGCCAGCAGTTACTCGAGTCAGGGGGACATTCAGTACTTC.

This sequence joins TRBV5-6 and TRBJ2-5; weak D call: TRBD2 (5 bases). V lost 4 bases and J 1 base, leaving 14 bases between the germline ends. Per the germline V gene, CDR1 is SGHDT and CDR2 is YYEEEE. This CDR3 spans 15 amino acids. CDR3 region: CASSLQLGPQETQYF. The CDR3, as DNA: TGTGCCAGCAGCCTACAACTAGGTCCCCAAGAGACCCAGTACTTC.

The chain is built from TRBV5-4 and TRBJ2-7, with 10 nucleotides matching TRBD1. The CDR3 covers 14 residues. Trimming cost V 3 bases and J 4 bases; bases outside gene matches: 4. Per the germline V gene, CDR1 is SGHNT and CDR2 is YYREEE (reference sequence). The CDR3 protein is CASSSGQGRYEQYF. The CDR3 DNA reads TGTGCCAGCAGCTCGGGACAGGGGAGATACGAGCAGTACTTC.

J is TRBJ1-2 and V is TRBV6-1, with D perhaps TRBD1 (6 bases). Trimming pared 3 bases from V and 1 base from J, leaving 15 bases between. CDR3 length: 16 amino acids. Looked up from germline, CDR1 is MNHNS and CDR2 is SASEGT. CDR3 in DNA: TGTGCCAGCAGTGAGGCCTGGGGGCCAATTAACTATGGCTACACCTTC. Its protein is CASSEAWGPINYGYTF.

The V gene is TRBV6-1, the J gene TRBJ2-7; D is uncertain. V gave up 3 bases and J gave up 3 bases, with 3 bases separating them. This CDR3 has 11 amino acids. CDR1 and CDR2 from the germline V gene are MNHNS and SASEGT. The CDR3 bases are TGTGCCAGCAGTGACTACTACGAGCAGTACTTC. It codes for CASSDYYEQYF.

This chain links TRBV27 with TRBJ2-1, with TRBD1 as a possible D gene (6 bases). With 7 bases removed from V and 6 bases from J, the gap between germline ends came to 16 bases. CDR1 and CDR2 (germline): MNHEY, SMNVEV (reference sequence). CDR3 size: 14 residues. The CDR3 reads CASTTRGLGNEQFF. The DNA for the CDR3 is TGTGCCAGCACAACCAGGGGTTTGGGCAATGAGCAGTTCTTC.

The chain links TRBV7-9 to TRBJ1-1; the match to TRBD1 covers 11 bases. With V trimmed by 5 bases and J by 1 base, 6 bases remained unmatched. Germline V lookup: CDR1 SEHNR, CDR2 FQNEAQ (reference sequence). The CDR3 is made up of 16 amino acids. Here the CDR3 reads CASSPGQGAANTEAFF. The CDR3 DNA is TGTGCCAGCAGCCCAGGACAGGGGGCTGCGAACACTGAAGCTTTCTTT. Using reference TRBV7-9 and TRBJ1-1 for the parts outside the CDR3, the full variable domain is DTGVSQNPRHKITKRGQNVTFRCDPISEHNRLYWYRQTLGQGPEFLTYFQNEAQLEKSRLLSDRFSAERPKGSFSTLEIQRTEQGDSAMYLCASSPGQGAANTEAFFGQGTRLTVV.

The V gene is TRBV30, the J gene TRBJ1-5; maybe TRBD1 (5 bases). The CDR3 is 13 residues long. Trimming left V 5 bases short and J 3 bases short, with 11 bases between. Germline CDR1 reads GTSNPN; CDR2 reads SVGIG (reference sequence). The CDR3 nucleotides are TGTGCCTGGGGCAGGGCCTTCAATCAGCCCCAGCATTTT. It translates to CAWGRAFNQPQHF.

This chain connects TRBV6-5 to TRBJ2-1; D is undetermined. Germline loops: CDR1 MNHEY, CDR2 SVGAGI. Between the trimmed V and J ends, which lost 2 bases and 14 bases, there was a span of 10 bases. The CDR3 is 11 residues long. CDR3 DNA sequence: TGTGCCAGCAGTTACGGGCGTCACGAGTTCTTC. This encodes CASSYGRHEFF.

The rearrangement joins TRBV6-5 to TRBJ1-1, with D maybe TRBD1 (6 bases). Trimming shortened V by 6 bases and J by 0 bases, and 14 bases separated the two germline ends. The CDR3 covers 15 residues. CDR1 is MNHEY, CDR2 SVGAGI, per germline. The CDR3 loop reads CASSYLGAMNTEAFF. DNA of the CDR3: TGTGCCAGCAGCTACCTGGGGGCGATGAACACTGAAGCTTTCTTT.

As DNA, the CDR3 is TGTGCCAGCAGAGAAAACATCGGGACAGGATCCACCTTC. Residues: CASRENIGTGSTF. The V and J genes are TRBV27 and TRBJ1-2, with 8 bases that match TRBD1. This CDR3 spans 13 amino acids. The V gene end was trimmed by 6 bases and the J gene end by 13 bases; junction bases not matched to a gene: 13. In germline, CDR1 is MNHEY, CDR2 SMNVEV (reference sequence).

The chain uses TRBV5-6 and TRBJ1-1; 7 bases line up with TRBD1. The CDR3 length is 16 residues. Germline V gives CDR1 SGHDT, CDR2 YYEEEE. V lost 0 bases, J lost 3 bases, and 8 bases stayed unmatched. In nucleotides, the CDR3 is TGTGCCAGCAGCTTGGCGGACAGGAACAGAGACACTGAAGCTTTCTTT. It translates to CASSLADRNRDTEAFF. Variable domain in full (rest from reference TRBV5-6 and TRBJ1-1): DAGVTQSPTHLIKTRGQQVTLRCSPKSGHDTVSWYQQALGQGPQFIFQYYEEEERQRGNFPDRFSGHQFPNYSSELNVNALLLGDSALYLCASSLADRNRDTEAFFGQGTRLTVV.

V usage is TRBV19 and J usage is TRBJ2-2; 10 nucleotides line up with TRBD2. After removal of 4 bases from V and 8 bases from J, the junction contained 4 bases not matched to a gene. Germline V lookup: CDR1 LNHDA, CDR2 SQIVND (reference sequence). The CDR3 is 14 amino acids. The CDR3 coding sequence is TGTGCCAGTAGTACGGGACTAGCGAGTGGGGAGCTGTTTTTT. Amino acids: CASSTGLASGELFF. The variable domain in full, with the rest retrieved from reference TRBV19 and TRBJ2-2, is DGGITQSPKYLFRKEGQNVTLSCEQNLNHDAMYWYRQDPGQGLRLIYYSQIVNDFQKGDIAEGYSVSREKKESFPLTVTSAQKNPTAFYLCASSTGLASGELFFGEGSRLTVL.